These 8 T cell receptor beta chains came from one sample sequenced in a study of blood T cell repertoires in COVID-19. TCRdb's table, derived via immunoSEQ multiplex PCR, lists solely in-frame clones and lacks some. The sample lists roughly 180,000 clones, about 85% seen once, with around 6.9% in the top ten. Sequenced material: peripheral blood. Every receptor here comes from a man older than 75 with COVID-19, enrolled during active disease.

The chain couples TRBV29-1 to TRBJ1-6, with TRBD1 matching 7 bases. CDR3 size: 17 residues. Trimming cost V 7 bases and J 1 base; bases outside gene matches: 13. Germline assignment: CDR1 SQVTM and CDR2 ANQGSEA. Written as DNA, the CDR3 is TGCAGCGGCCCCCAAAGACAGGGTCATTCCTATAATTCACCCCTCCACTTT. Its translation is CSGPQRQGHSYNSPLHF.

CDR3 residues: CASSLSELYGYTF. CDR3 in DNA: TGTGCCAGCAGCTTGTCCGAACTCTATGGCTACACCTTC. The rearrangement uses TRBV5-5 and TRBJ1-2; D uncertain. Germline CDR1 reads SGHKS; CDR2 reads YYEKEE (reference sequence). The CDR3 contains 13 residues. V was clipped by 1 base and J by 4 bases, with 8 bases between them.

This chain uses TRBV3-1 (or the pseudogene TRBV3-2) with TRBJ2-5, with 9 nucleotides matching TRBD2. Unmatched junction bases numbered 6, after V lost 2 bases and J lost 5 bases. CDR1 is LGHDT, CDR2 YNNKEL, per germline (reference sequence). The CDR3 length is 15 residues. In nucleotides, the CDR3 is TGTGCCAGCAGCCAAAAGCGGGGGGCTTGGGAGACCCAGTACTTC. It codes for CASSQKRGAWETQYF.

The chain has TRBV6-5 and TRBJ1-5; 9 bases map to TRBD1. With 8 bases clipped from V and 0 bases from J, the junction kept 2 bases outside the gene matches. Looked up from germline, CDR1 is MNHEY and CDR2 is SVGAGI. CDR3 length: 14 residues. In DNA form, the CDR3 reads TGTGCCAGCGGGACAGGGTATAGCAATCAGCCCCAGCATTTT. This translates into CASGTGYSNQPQHF.

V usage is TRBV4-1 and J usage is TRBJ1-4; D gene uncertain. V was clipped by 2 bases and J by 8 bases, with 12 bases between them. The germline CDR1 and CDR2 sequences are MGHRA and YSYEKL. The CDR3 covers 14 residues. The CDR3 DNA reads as TGCGCCAGCAGCCAACCAGGCGTAGGCGAAAAACTGTTTTTT. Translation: CASSQPGVGEKLFF.

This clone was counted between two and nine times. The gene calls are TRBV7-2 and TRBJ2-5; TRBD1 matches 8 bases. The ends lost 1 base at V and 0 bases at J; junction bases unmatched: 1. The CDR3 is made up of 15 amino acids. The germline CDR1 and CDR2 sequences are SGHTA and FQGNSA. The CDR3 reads CASSLGTGYQETQYF. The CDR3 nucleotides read TGTGCCAGCAGCTTAGGGACAGGGTACCAAGAGACCCAGTACTTC.

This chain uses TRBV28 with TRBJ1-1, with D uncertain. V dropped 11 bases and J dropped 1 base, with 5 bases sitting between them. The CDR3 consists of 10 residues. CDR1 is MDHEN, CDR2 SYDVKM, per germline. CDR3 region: CAAGNTEAFF. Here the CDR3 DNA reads TGTGCCGCGGGGAACACTGAAGCTTTCTTT.

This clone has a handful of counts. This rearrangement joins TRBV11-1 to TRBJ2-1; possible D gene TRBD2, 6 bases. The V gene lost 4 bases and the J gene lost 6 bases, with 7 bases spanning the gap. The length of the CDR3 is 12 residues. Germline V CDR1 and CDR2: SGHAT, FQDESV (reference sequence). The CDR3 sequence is CASSSTSNEQFF. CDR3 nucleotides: TGTGCCAGCAGCTCGACTAGCAATGAGCAGTTCTTC.